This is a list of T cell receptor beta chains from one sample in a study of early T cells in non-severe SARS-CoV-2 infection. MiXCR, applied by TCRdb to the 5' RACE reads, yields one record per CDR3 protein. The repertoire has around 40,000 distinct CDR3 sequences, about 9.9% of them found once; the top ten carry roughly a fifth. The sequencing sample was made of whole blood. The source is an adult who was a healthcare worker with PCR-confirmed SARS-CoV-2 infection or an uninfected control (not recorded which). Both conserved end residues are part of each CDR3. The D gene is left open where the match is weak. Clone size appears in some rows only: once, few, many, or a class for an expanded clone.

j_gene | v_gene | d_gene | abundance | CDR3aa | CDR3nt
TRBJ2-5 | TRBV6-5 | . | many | CASSGEGQVLF | TGTGCCAGCAGTGGGGAGGGACAGGTCCTTTTC
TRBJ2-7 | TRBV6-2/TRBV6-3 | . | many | CASRPRGFRVYEQYF | TGTGCCAGCAGGCCCAGGGGATTCCGAGTCTACGAGCAGTACTTC
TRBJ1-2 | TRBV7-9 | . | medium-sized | CASSVITTANYGYTF | TGTGCCAGCAGCGTCATTACCACGGCTAACTATGGCTACACCTTC
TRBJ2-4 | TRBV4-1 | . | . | CASSHQDIQYF | TGCGCCAGCAGCCACCAGGACATTCAGTACTTC
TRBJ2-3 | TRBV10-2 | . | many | CASSGDTDTQYF | TGCGCCAGCAGTGGGGACACAGATACGCAGTATTTT
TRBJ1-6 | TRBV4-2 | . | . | CASSQVGDESPLHF | TGTGCCAGCAGCCAAGTAGGGGACGAATCACCCCTCCACTTT
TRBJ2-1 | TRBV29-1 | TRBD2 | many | CSGAGTSETSSYNEQFF | TGCAGCGGTGCCGGGACTAGCGAAACGAGCTCCTACAATGAGCAGTTCTTC
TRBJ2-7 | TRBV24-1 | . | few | CATSAAGTEHEQYF | TGTGCCACCAGTGCGGCAGGGACGGAACACGAGCAGTACTTC
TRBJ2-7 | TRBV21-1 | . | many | CASSKTCLAGAMFEQYF | TGTGCCAGCAGCAAAACCTGCCTAGCGGGCGCTATGTTCGAGCAGTACTTC
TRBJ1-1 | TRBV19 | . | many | CASSTIGGVNTEAFF | TGTGCCAGTAGTACGATCGGGGGGGTGAACACTGAAGCTTTCTTT
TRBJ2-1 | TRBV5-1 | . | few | CASSLARVSAGEQFF | TGCGCCAGCAGCTTGGCCCGGGTCTCCGCGGGTGAGCAGTTCTTC
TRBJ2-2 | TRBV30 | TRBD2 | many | CAWSLSGRASTGELFF | TGTGCCTGGAGCCTTAGCGGGAGGGCGAGCACCGGGGAGCTGTTTTTT
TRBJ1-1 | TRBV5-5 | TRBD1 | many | CASSLGTGTAGAEAFF | TGTGCCAGCAGCTTGGGGACAGGCACAGCTGGCGCTGAAGCTTTCTTT
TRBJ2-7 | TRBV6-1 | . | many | CASLFLVGPYGYEQYF | TGTGCCAGCTTATTTCTGGTTGGGCCCTACGGATACGAGCAGTACTTC
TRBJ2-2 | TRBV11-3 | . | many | CASGDLNTGELFF | TGTGCCAGCGGGGACCTAAACACCGGGGAGCTGTTTTTT
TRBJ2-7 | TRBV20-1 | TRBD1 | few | CSAPPSFGTGGSEQYF | TGCAGTGCGCCACCCTCTTTTGGGACAGGGGGCAGCGAGCAGTACTTC
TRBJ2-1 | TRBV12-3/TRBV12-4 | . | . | CASSFWGGLGGEQFF | TGTGCCAGCAGTTTCTGGGGGGGCCTTGGCGGTGAGCAGTTCTTC
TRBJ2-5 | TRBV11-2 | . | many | CASSLVPGQKETQYF | TGTGCCAGCAGCTTAGTTCCTGGGCAGAAAGAGACCCAGTACTTC
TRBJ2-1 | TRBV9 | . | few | CASSVGSQGYEQFF | TGTGCCAGCAGCGTAGGTTCGCAGGGGTATGAGCAGTTCTTC
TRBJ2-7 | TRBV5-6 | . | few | CASSLGGTWDEQYF | TGTGCCAGCAGCTTGGGGGGCACTTGGGACGAGCAGTACTTC
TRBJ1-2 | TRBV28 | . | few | CASSFLRVYGYTF | TGTGCCAGCAGTTTTCTTAGGGTCTATGGCTACACCTTC
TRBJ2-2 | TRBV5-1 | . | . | CASSLRREFPGELFF | TGCGCCAGCAGTCTTCGTCGGGAGTTCCCCGGGGAGCTGTTTTTT
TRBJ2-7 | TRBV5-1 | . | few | CASSFPDSYEQYF | TGCGCCAGCAGCTTTCCAGACTCCTACGAGCAGTACTTC
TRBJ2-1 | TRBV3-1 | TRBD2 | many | CASSQLAGGPKSEQFF | TGTGCCAGCAGCCAATTAGCGGGAGGGCCAAAGAGTGAGCAGTTCTTC
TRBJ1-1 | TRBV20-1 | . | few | CSGGGHTEAFF | TGCAGTGGGGGGGGCCACACTGAAGCTTTCTTT
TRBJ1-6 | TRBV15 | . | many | CATSRREDIFLNSPLHF | TGTGCCACCAGCAGGAGGGAAGACATATTCTTAAATTCACCCCTCCACTTT
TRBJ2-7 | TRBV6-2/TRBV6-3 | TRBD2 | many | CASLSAGGPIEQYF | TGTGCCAGCCTCTCCGCGGGAGGGCCGATCGAGCAGTACTTC
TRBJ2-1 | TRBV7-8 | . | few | CASRSGSHRGEQFF | TGTGCCAGCAGATCCGGGAGCCATCGTGGTGAGCAGTTCTTC
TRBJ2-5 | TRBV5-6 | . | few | CASSFGAAEETQYF | TGTGCCAGCAGCTTTGGGGCAGCAGAAGAGACCCAGTACTTC
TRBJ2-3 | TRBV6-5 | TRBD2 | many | CASSSRGGSTDTQYF | TGTGCCAGCAGTTCCCGCGGGGGTAGCACAGATACGCAGTATTTT
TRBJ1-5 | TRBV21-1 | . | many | CASSRDSYSNQPQHF | TGTGCCAGCAGCAGGGACAGTTATAGCAATCAGCCCCAGCATTTT
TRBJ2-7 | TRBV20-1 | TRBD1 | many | CSAPDRVSYEQYF | TGCAGTGCTCCGGACAGGGTCTCCTACGAGCAGTACTTC
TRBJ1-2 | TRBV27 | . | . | CASRNGPSNYGYTF | TGTGCCAGCCGTAACGGCCCATCTAACTATGGCTACACCTTC
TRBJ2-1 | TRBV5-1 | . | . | CASSLGSSGGNYNEQFF | TGCGCCAGCAGCTTGGGTAGTAGCGGTGGGAATTACAATGAGCAGTTCTTC
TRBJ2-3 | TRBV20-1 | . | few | CSATGQGGRGTSYTQYF | TGCAGTGCAACTGGTCAGGGCGGGCGGGGTACCTCATATACGCAGTATTTT
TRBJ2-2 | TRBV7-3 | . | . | CASSSLTGELFF | TGTGCCAGCAGCTCCCTTACCGGGGAGCTGTTTTTT
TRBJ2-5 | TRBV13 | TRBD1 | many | CASSPSDREDEETQYF | TGTGCCAGCAGCCCATCGGACAGGGAAGATGAGGAGACCCAGTACTTC
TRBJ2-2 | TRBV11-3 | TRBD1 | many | CASSLWDRGITGELFF | TGTGCCAGCAGCTTGTGGGACAGGGGGATCACCGGGGAGCTGTTTTTT
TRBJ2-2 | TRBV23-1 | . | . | CASSQSVDLRGITGELFF | TGCGCCAGCAGTCAATCAGTAGATTTAAGGGGGATCACCGGGGAGCTGTTTTTT
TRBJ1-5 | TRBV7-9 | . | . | CASSSDGSNQPQHF | TGTGCCAGCAGCTCGGACGGTAGCAATCAGCCCCAGCATTTT
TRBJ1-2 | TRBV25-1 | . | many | CASSAPTAELDYGYTF | TGTGCCAGCAGTGCACCGACAGCCGAATTAGACTATGGCTACACCTTC
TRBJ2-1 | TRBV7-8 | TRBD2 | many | CASSLGLAGREQFF | TGTGCCAGCAGCTTAGGGCTAGCGGGTCGTGAGCAGTTCTTC
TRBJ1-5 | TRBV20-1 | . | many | CSARGREGPNQPQHF | TGCAGTGCTAGGGGGAGGGAAGGGCCCAATCAGCCCCAGCATTTT
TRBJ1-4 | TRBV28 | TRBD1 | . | CASRGTGIEKLFF | TGTGCCAGCAGGGGGACAGGGATCGAAAAACTGTTTTTT